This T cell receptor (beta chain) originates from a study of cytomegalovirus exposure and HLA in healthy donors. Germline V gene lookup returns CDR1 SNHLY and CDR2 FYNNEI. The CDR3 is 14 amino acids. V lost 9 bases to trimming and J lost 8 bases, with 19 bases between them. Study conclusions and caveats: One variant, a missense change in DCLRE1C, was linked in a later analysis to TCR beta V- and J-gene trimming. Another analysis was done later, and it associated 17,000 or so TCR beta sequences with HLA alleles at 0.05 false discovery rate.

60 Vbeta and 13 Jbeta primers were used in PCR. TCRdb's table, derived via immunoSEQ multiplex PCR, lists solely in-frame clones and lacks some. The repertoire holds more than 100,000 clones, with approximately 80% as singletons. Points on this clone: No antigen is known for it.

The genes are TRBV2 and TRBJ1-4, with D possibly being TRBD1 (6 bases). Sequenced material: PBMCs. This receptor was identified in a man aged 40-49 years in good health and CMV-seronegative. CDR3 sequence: CASKTDRTEEKLFF. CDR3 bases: TGTGCCAGTAAGACGGACAGAACGGAGGAAAAACTGTTTTTT.